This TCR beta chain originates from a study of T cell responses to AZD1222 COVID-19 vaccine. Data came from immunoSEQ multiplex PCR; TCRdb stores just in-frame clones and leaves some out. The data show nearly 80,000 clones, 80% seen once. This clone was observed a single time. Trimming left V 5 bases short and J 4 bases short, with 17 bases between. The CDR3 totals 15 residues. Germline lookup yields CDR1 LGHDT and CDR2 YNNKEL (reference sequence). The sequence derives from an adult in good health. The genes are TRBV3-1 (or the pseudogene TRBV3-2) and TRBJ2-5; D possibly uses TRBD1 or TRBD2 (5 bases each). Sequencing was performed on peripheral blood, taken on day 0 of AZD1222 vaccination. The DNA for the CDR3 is TGTGCCAGCAGCTCCTCCGGGACGCTACCAGAGACCCAGTACTTC. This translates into CASSSSGTLPETQYF.